These T cell receptor beta chains were read from a single sample in a study of response to subunit inactivated influenza vaccine. Each CDR3 protein gets one entry after TCRdb re-called the RT-PCR reads with MiXCR. This sample has around 580,000 distinct CDR3 sequences, with 10% to 15% found just once. This material consisted of PBMCs from blood, taken on the day of vaccination. These TCRs come from a man aged 50-60 years who received an inactivated influenza vaccine. Both conserved end residues are part of each CDR3. A D gene is named only where the DNA matches it firmly. Some rows mark clone size as missing; the rest say once, few, many or name a class of expanded clone.

V gene: TRBV11-2; clone size: NA; J gene: TRBJ2-2; D gene: TRBD1; CDR3 DNA: TGTGCCAGCAGGTCAATATATCCCGGGACAGGGAACACCGGGGAGCTGTTTTTT; CDR3 protein: CASRSIYPGTGNTGELFF
V gene: TRBV5-1; clone size: few; J gene: TRBJ1-6; D gene: TRBD1; CDR3 DNA: TGCGCCAGCAGCTTGGAGGGACAGGGGAATTCACCCCTCCACTTT; CDR3 protein: CASSLEGQGNSPLHF
V gene: TRBV7-2; clone size: many; J gene: TRBJ2-1; D gene: NA; CDR3 DNA: TGTGCCAGCAGCCATGACGGAAGCTCCTACAATGAGCAGTTCTTC; CDR3 protein: CASSHDGSSYNEQFF
V gene: TRBV12-3/TRBV12-4; clone size: NA; J gene: TRBJ1-4; D gene: NA; CDR3 DNA: TGTGCCAGCAGTTTAGAGACCACCAAAGGAAAACTGTTTTTT; CDR3 protein: CASSLETTKGKLFF
V gene: TRBV27; clone size: few; J gene: TRBJ1-2; D gene: TRBD1; CDR3 DNA: TGTGCCAGCAGCCCGGGGGCAGGGGGCTCTGGCTACACCTTC; CDR3 protein: CASSPGAGGSGYTF
V gene: TRBV14; clone size: NA; J gene: TRBJ2-1; D gene: NA; CDR3 DNA: TGTGCCAGCAGCCGCGGGCGGAACAATGAGCAGTTCTTC; CDR3 protein: CASSRGRNNEQFF
V gene: TRBV7-8; clone size: many; J gene: TRBJ2-3; D gene: TRBD2; CDR3 DNA: TGTGCCAGCAGCCCGGGGCCAGCGGGAGGTCGCACAGATACGCAGTATTTT; CDR3 protein: CASSPGPAGGRTDTQYF
V gene: TRBV10-3; clone size: few; J gene: TRBJ1-1; D gene: NA; CDR3 DNA: TGTGCCATCAGTGGGGAGGTGAACGGCACTGAAGCTTTCTTT; CDR3 protein: CAISGEVNGTEAFF
V gene: TRBV12-3/TRBV12-4; clone size: many; J gene: TRBJ2-5; D gene: TRBD2; CDR3 DNA: TGTGCCAGCAGTCCCGGGCGGGGGGTCGGGAAGACCCAGTACTTC; CDR3 protein: CASSPGRGVGKTQYF
V gene: TRBV28; clone size: few; J gene: TRBJ2-7; D gene: NA; CDR3 DNA: TGTGCCAGCAACTGGGTTAGCGTGGGGGGCGAGCAGTACTTC; CDR3 protein: CASNWVSVGGEQYF
V gene: TRBV4-1; clone size: many; J gene: TRBJ2-7; D gene: TRBD2; CDR3 DNA: TGCGCCAGCAGCCAAGGCCGGCTAGCGGGGGGGCAAACCTACGAGCAGTACTTC; CDR3 protein: CASSQGRLAGGQTYEQYF
V gene: TRBV29-1; clone size: NA; J gene: TRBJ1-1; D gene: NA; CDR3 DNA: TGCAGCGTTGAACTCTCGGGGAACACTGAAGCTTTCTTT; CDR3 protein: CSVELSGNTEAFF
V gene: TRBV12-3/TRBV12-4; clone size: NA; J gene: TRBJ2-3; D gene: NA; CDR3 DNA: TGTGCCAGCAGTCCCATTGCAGCAGGGACTGGAGATACGCAGTATTTT; CDR3 protein: CASSPIAAGTGDTQYF
V gene: TRBV5-1; clone size: NA; J gene: TRBJ1-1; D gene: NA; CDR3 DNA: TGCGCCAGCAGCTTGCACGACTCCCGGGGCACTGAAGCTTTCTTT; CDR3 protein: CASSLHDSRGTEAFF
V gene: TRBV20-1; clone size: NA; J gene: TRBJ1-2; D gene: NA; CDR3 DNA: TGCAGTGCTAGAGTAGGGACGCTTGCTAACTATGGCTACACCTTC; CDR3 protein: CSARVGTLANYGYTF
V gene: TRBV4-3; clone size: few; J gene: TRBJ2-7; D gene: NA; CDR3 DNA: TGCGCCAGCAGCCAAGATCTGAACGGTCGAGGGTACTTC; CDR3 protein: CASSQDLNGRGYF
V gene: TRBV7-9; clone size: many; J gene: TRBJ1-5; D gene: NA; CDR3 DNA: TGTGCCAGCAGCTCGATTGGGGTATATCAGCCCCAGCATTTT; CDR3 protein: CASSSIGVYQPQHF
V gene: TRBV7-2; clone size: NA; J gene: TRBJ1-1; D gene: TRBD1; CDR3 DNA: TGTGCCAGCAGCGCCATGACAGGGGCGGCCACTGAAGCTTTCTTT; CDR3 protein: CASSAMTGAATEAFF
V gene: TRBV13; clone size: few; J gene: TRBJ2-7; D gene: NA; CDR3 DNA: TGTGCCAGCAGCTCAATCGGGACCGTCTACGAGCAGTACTTC; CDR3 protein: CASSSIGTVYEQYF
V gene: TRBV5-1; clone size: few; J gene: TRBJ1-2; D gene: TRBD1; CDR3 DNA: TGCGCCAGCAGACTTCGGACACAGGGGGTTGAGGGCTACACCTTC; CDR3 protein: CASRLRTQGVEGYTF
V gene: TRBV28; clone size: NA; J gene: TRBJ2-5; D gene: TRBD1; CDR3 DNA: TGTGCCAGCAGTGGTAGGGGGCGAGAGACCCAGTACTTC; CDR3 protein: CASSGRGRETQYF
V gene: TRBV30; clone size: NA; J gene: TRBJ1-6; D gene: TRBD1; CDR3 DNA: TGTGCCTGGACACGACAGGGGAGCAATTCACCCCTCCACTTT; CDR3 protein: CAWTRQGSNSPLHF
V gene: TRBV15; clone size: few; J gene: TRBJ2-5; D gene: NA; CDR3 DNA: TGTGCCACCAGCAGATCCTTTCTAGGACCGCTATCTCAAGAGACCCAGTACTTC; CDR3 protein: CATSRSFLGPLSQETQYF